The clone carrying this T cell receptor beta chain appeared once. These data originate in a study of blood T cell repertoires in COVID-19. Study background: Samples came from the United States, Italy and Spain, spanning acute and convalescent COVID-19. Sources were T cells, B-cell-depleted T cells, or PBMCs; the material itself was cDNA or gDNA.

Methods used by the authors: Reference gene primer amplification gave nucleated cell count estimates. The table came from immunoSEQ multiplex PCR; TCRdb's copy has only in-frame clones and leaves some out. That table is the source of V, J and clone size, and D and trimming were worked out from the DNA. The sample gives about 190,000 clones, roughly 89% of which show up once; 0.55% to 0.8% is in the top ten. The CDR3 spans 13 residues. With 0 bases removed from V and 6 bases from J, the gap between germline ends came to 7 bases. Germline assignment: CDR1 SGHNT and CDR2 YYREEE (reference sequence). The clonotype comes from a man over 45 with acute or convalescent COVID-19. The sequenced material came from peripheral blood. This sequence joins TRBV5-4 and TRBJ1-5; maybe TRBD1 (5 bases). CDR3: CASSLEGSQPQHF. The CDR3 DNA reads as TGTGCCAGCAGCTTGGAGGGGTCTCAGCCCCAGCATTTT.